One and the same sample provided the 2 T cell receptor beta chains below, sequenced in a study of early T cells in non-severe SARS-CoV-2 infection. TCRdb recomputed calls from the 5' RACE reads with MiXCR, one row per CDR3 protein. The sample consists of around 57,000 distinct CDR3 sequences, under 15% of them appearing once. Sequenced sample: whole blood. The source of these receptors is an adult who was a healthcare worker with PCR-confirmed SARS-CoV-2 infection or an uninfected control (not recorded which).

This chain joins TRBV3-1 and TRBJ2-1; D is perhaps TRBD2 (6 bases). CDR3 length equals 17 residues. The V gene's germline CDR1 is LGHDT and CDR2 YNNKEL (reference sequence). V was trimmed by 1 base and J by 0 bases, leaving 13 bases between them. CDR3 DNA: TGTGCCAGCAGCCAAGTCGCCGGGACTTACTCCTACAATGAGCAGTTCTTC. It is translated as CASSQVAGTYSYNEQFF.

In its sample, this clonotype was seen many times. This sequence joins TRBV20-1 and TRBJ1-6; the D is unclear. The CDR3 loop spans 14 amino acids. The germline V gene encodes CDR1 DFQATT and CDR2 SNEGSKA (reference sequence). V lost 6 bases and J lost 0, with 9 bases in between. CDR3 residues: CSAQQGSYNSPLHF. Written as DNA, the CDR3 is TGCAGTGCCCAACAAGGCTCCTATAATTCACCCCTCCACTTT.